Listed below are T cell receptor beta chains from one sample, sequenced in a study of shared clonotypes between healthy human individuals. Here immunoSEQ multiplex PCR was the method, and the copy in TCRdb shows in-frame clones only, minus some. The sample has about 1,900,000 clones; about 95% are singletons. Sample: naive CD8+ T cells sorted from blood. The receptors stem from a man between 18 and 35 years old in good health. Each CDR3 is given with its conserved first and last residue. The D gene is left open where the match is weak. Clone size, where shown, is once, few, many, or a class for clones that have expanded.

v_call	clone_size	d_call	j_call	cdr3_nt	cdr3_aa
TRBV5-1	NA	NA	TRBJ1-2	TGCGCCAGCAGCTTGGAACCCCAGAGATACTATGGCTACACCTTC	CASSLEPQRYYGYTF
TRBV13	NA	NA	TRBJ1-1	TGTGCCAGCAATTTCGGGGGGAACACTGAAGCTTTCTTT	CASNFGGNTEAFF
TRBV7-7	NA	NA	TRBJ2-4	TGTGCTAGCAGTAAACGAGGGCCTTACTTTCAGTACTTC	CASSKRGPYFQYF
TRBV6-1	once	NA	TRBJ2-5	TGTGCCAGCAGTGAACCTAACCAAGAGACCCAGTACTTC	CASSEPNQETQYF
TRBV7-9	once	NA	TRBJ2-7	TGTGCCAGCAGCTTAGGTGTTGGCGAGCAGTACTTC	CASSLGVGEQYF
TRBV7-2	once	TRBD2	TRBJ2-1	TGTGCCAGCAGATCCGGGACTAGCGGGAGACCCTACAATGAGCAGTTCTTC	CASRSGTSGRPYNEQFF
TRBV25-1	NA	TRBD1	TRBJ2-7	TGTGCCAGCAGTGGACAGGGGGCTGGGGACGAGCAGTACTTC	CASSGQGAGDEQYF
TRBV6-1	NA	NA	TRBJ2-7	TGTGCCAGCAGTGAATCGGCGTTTAGCTCCTACGAGCAGTACTTC	CASSESAFSSYEQYF
TRBV7-9	NA	NA	TRBJ1-6	TGTGCCAGCAGCTGGGGGGATTCACCCCTCCACTTT	CASSWGDSPLHF
TRBV6-5	NA	NA	TRBJ1-5	TGTGCCAGCAGCCCTGGACAGATTTCGGGTCAGCCCCAGCATTTT	CASSPGQISGQPQHF
TRBV6-5	NA	NA	TRBJ2-7	TGTGCCAGCAGTTACGGCGGGACTTCATACGAGCAGTACTTC	CASSYGGTSYEQYF
TRBV7-9	NA	TRBD2	TRBJ2-7	TGTGCCAGCAGCTTACCGACTAGCGGAACCTACGAGCAGTACTTC	CASSLPTSGTYEQYF
TRBV2	NA	TRBD2	TRBJ2-1	TGTGCCAGCAGTGAAGCTGGACTAGCGGGGACGGGGATTGAGCAGTTCTTC	CASSEAGLAGTGIEQFF
TRBV5-6	NA	NA	TRBJ2-3	TGTGCCAGCAGCTTGGTAAGCGGCACAGATACGCAGTATTTT	CASSLVSGTDTQYF
TRBV6-6	NA	NA	TRBJ1-4	TGTGCCAGCAGTTGGTCTAATGAAAAACTGTTTTTT	CASSWSNEKLFF
TRBV7-2	NA	NA	TRBJ1-1	TGTGCCAGCAGCTTACTCGGGGGCATGGACACTGAAGCTTTCTTT	CASSLLGGMDTEAFF
TRBV4-1	NA	NA	TRBJ2-4	TGCGCCAGCAGCCAAGATTGGGGAAACATTCAGTACTTC	CASSQDWGNIQYF
TRBV4-3	NA	TRBD2	TRBJ2-2	TGCGCCAGCAGCCAAGATCAAGCGGGAGGGGCCGGGGAGCTGTTTTTT	CASSQDQAGGAGELFF
TRBV11-2	NA	NA	TRBJ1-6	TGTGCCAGCAGCTTACCGTCTCACTTCGGGTCACCCCTCCACTTT	CASSLPSHFGSPLHF
TRBV27	NA	NA	TRBJ2-7	TGTGCCAGCAGTTTAGGTTCAGGGGAGCAGTACTTC	CASSLGSGEQYF
TRBV2	NA	TRBD2	TRBJ2-7	TGTGCCAGCTCACTAGCGGGGGGCTTGAACGAGCAGTACTTC	CASSLAGGLNEQYF
TRBV4-3	NA	NA	TRBJ2-4	TGCGCCAGCAGCCAAGACTTTGAGACAGAATTCAAAAACATTCAGTACTTC	CASSQDFETEFKNIQYF
TRBV12-5	NA	TRBD2	TRBJ2-5	TGTGCTAGTGGTGAGATCCTGACTAGCGGTGAGACCCAGTACTTC	CASGEILTSGETQYF
TRBV6-5	NA	TRBD2	TRBJ2-1	TGTGCCAGCAGTTACACCTGGGGGGAGGGCTACAATGAGCAGTTCTTC	CASSYTWGEGYNEQFF
TRBV2	few	NA	TRBJ1-2	TGTGCCAGCCTTCTCCAGGGAATCTATGGCTACACCTTC	CASLLQGIYGYTF
TRBV7-3	NA	NA	TRBJ1-5	TGTGCCAGCAGCTTAAGTTTAAGGTTGAATAGCAATCAGCCCCAGCATTTT	CASSLSLRLNSNQPQHF
TRBV11-2	NA	NA	TRBJ2-7	TGTGCCAGCAGCTTCTTCGGGGCCGCGGGATCCTACGAGCAGTACTTC	CASSFFGAAGSYEQYF
TRBV6-4	NA	NA	TRBJ2-3	TGTGCCAGCAGGGACTATATCCCTACGCAGTATTTT	CASRDYIPTQYF
TRBV29-1	NA	NA	TRBJ2-2	TGCAGCGTGGAGTCGGGGGCTGGGGAGCTGTTTTTT	CSVESGAGELFF
TRBV28	NA	NA	TRBJ2-7	TGTGCCAGCAGTTTGGCAGCGCGGATTTACGAGCAGTACTTC	CASSLAARIYEQYF
TRBV7-9	NA	TRBD1	TRBJ2-7	TGTGCCAGCAGCTTAGTTCAGGGGGCTCTAAACGAGCAGTACTTC	CASSLVQGALNEQYF
TRBV19	NA	TRBD2	TRBJ2-5	TGTGCCAGTAGTACAGGGACTAGCGGGTACCAAGAGACCCAGTACTTC	CASSTGTSGYQETQYF
TRBV28	NA	TRBD1	TRBJ2-7	TGTGCCAGCAGTCCGGGACAGTTGTACGAGCAGTACTTC	CASSPGQLYEQYF
TRBV27	NA	TRBD2	TRBJ2-1	TGTGCCAGCAGTTGGAACGGGGGGGATTACAATGAGCAGTTCTTC	CASSWNGGDYNEQFF
TRBV7-8	NA	TRBD1	TRBJ1-1	TGTGCCAGCAGCCTGGACAGGGCGGACACTGAAGCTTTCTTT	CASSLDRADTEAFF
TRBV19	NA	TRBD1	TRBJ2-7	TGTGCCAGTAGTGCCGGACAGGCGCTATCCTACGAGCAGTACTTC	CASSAGQALSYEQYF
TRBV29-1	NA	TRBD2	TRBJ2-3	TGCAGCGTTCCGGGACTAGCGGGGACATCGGATACGCAGTATTTT	CSVPGLAGTSDTQYF
TRBV7-9	NA	TRBD1	TRBJ1-5	TGTGCCAGCAGCTCAGGACAGGGGGCTGATCAGCCCCAGCATTTT	CASSSGQGADQPQHF
TRBV5-1	NA	TRBD2	TRBJ2-1	TGCGCCAGCAGCTACAACCCCGGGACTAGCAATCTGGGTGAGCAGTTCTTC	CASSYNPGTSNLGEQFF
TRBV7-9	NA	TRBD2	TRBJ2-1	TGTGCCAGCAGCTTAAGCGGGGACAATGAGCAGTTCTTC	CASSLSGDNEQFF
TRBV7-6	NA	NA	TRBJ2-7	TGTGCCAGCAGCTCCCGGATTGACGGGTCCTACGAGCAGTACTTC	CASSSRIDGSYEQYF
TRBV15	NA	TRBD1	TRBJ1-5	TGTGCCACCAGTGATGGGGACAGGGGTCAGCCCCAGCATTTT	CATSDGDRGQPQHF
TRBV5-1	NA	NA	TRBJ1-1	TGCGCCAGCCAGGGGTTCGGCTCTTGGGAGGACACTGAAGCTTTCTTT	CASQGFGSWEDTEAFF
TRBV15	NA	NA	TRBJ2-7	TGTGCCACCAGCTTCGACAGGCACGAGCAGTACTTC	CATSFDRHEQYF
TRBV11-2	NA	NA	TRBJ2-7	TGTGCCAGCAGCTTTACCGAATCCTACGAGCAGTACTTC	CASSFTESYEQYF
TRBV30	NA	NA	TRBJ2-1	TGTGCCTGGAGTAACGGGCCCTACAATGAGCAGTTCTTC	CAWSNGPYNEQFF
TRBV7-9	NA	TRBD1	TRBJ1-5	TGTGCCAGCAGGCGCGGGACAGGGGTCCCCAATCAGCCCCAGCATTTT	CASRRGTGVPNQPQHF
TRBV9	once	NA	TRBJ1-3	TGTGCCAGCAGCGTAGATGACCTCTCTGGAAACACCATATATTTT	CASSVDDLSGNTIYF
TRBV10-2	once	TRBD1	TRBJ2-7	TGCGCCAGCAGTGAGTTGGGACAGCCCTACGAGCAGTACTTC	CASSELGQPYEQYF
TRBV29-1	NA	NA	TRBJ2-7	TGCAGCGTTGTGGGGGACTCCTACGAGCAGTACTTC	CSVVGDSYEQYF
TRBV2	NA	TRBD2	TRBJ2-2	TGTGCCAGCAGTGAACAGACAGGCGGGAGGGCCACCGGGGAGCTGTTTTTT	CASSEQTGGRATGELFF
TRBV5-6	NA	TRBD2	TRBJ2-1	TGTGCCAGCAGCTTGAGACTAGCGGGATCCAATGAGCAGTTCTTC	CASSLRLAGSNEQFF
TRBV30	NA	TRBD1	TRBJ1-5	TGTGCCTGGAGTGAAGGACAGGCAGGTCAGCCCCAGCATTTT	CAWSEGQAGQPQHF
TRBV11-2	NA	TRBD2	TRBJ2-7	TGTGCCAGCACCCCCCTCGGGGAGGGAGGCGAGCAGTACTTC	CASTPLGEGGEQYF
TRBV7-3	once	TRBD2	TRBJ2-1	TGTGCCAGCAGCGGTAGCGGGGGGGCCATGAATGAGCAGTTCTTC	CASSGSGGAMNEQFF
TRBV6-5	NA	NA	TRBJ2-7	TGTGCCAGCAGTCTCATGGAAGGCTCCTACGAGCAGTACTTC	CASSLMEGSYEQYF
TRBV19	NA	NA	TRBJ2-7	TGTGCCAGTAGTATGTTGGAGGGAACCTACGAGCAGTACTTC	CASSMLEGTYEQYF
TRBV5-6	NA	NA	TRBJ1-4	TGTGCCAGCAGCTTGGCAGTAGTAGGAAAACTGTTTTTT	CASSLAVVGKLFF